This is a list of T cell receptor beta chains from one sample in a study of blood T cell repertoires in COVID-19. Clones were read by immunoSEQ multiplex PCR, and TCRdb kept only the in-frame ones, dropping some. This sample yields approximately 290,000 clones, of which 75% to 95% are seen a single time; 1.1% belongs to the top ten. Sequencing was performed on PBMCs or T cells enriched from blood (not recorded which). The receptor set was obtained from a woman aged 30 to 39 who had recovered from COVID-19. Both conserved end residues are part of each CDR3. The D gene is left open where the match is weak. Where a row states a size, it is once, few, many or the class of an expanded clone; other rows omit it.

j_call: TRBJ2-3; clone_size: -; v_call: TRBV7-9; d_call: -; cdr3_nt: TGTGCCAGCAGCTCGATATCGACAGGTTACACAGATACGCAGTATTTT; cdr3_aa: CASSSISTGYTDTQYF
j_call: TRBJ1-6; clone_size: -; v_call: TRBV18; d_call: TRBD1; cdr3_nt: TGTGCCAGCTCACCGGAGGGACAGGGTAATAATTCACCCCTCCACTTT; cdr3_aa: CASSPEGQGNNSPLHF
j_call: TRBJ2-7; clone_size: -; v_call: TRBV11-1; d_call: TRBD2; cdr3_nt: TGTGCCAGCAGCTTAGCTACTAGCGGGAGTGGCGAGCAGTACTTC; cdr3_aa: CASSLATSGSGEQYF
j_call: TRBJ2-7; clone_size: -; v_call: TRBV23-1; d_call: TRBD2; cdr3_nt: TGCGCCAGCAGCCCAGCGGCTCTAGCGGGAGTCCAGAGCTCCTACGAGCAGTACTTC; cdr3_aa: CASSPAALAGVQSSYEQYF
j_call: TRBJ2-5; clone_size: -; v_call: TRBV11-3; d_call: TRBD2; cdr3_nt: TGTGCCAGCAGCTTAAGACTAGCAAGAGAGACCCAGTACTTC; cdr3_aa: CASSLRLARETQYF
j_call: TRBJ2-3; clone_size: -; v_call: TRBV27; d_call: TRBD2; cdr3_nt: TGTGCCAGCAGTTTCCTAGCGGGCACAGATACGCAGTATTTT; cdr3_aa: CASSFLAGTDTQYF
j_call: TRBJ1-2; clone_size: few; v_call: TRBV5-6; d_call: TRBD1; cdr3_nt: TGTGCCAGCAGCTCTCAGGGGGCATATGGCTACACCTTC; cdr3_aa: CASSSQGAYGYTF
j_call: TRBJ2-5; clone_size: -; v_call: TRBV3-1/TRBV3-2; d_call: TRBD1; cdr3_nt: TGTGCCAGCAGCCAAAGTATTGTCAGGGGGCTAGGAGAGACCCAGTACTTC; cdr3_aa: CASSQSIVRGLGETQYF
j_call: TRBJ2-3; clone_size: -; v_call: TRBV6-5; d_call: -; cdr3_nt: TGTGCCAGCAGTCTCCCGGATACGCAGTATTTT; cdr3_aa: CASSLPDTQYF
j_call: TRBJ2-1; clone_size: -; v_call: TRBV28; d_call: TRBD2; cdr3_nt: TGTGCCAGCAGTTTTGGGTTTCGGACTAGCCCCCTGGGGAATGAGCAGTTCTTC; cdr3_aa: CASSFGFRTSPLGNEQFF
j_call: TRBJ1-3; clone_size: -; v_call: TRBV25-1; d_call: -; cdr3_nt: TGTGCCAGCAGCGTTGGAAACACCATATATTTT; cdr3_aa: CASSVGNTIYF
j_call: TRBJ2-3; clone_size: -; v_call: TRBV24-1; d_call: -; cdr3_nt: TGTGCCACCAGTGGTCCGGGAGCCTATACGCAGTATTTT; cdr3_aa: CATSGPGAYTQYF
j_call: TRBJ1-5; clone_size: -; v_call: TRBV27; d_call: -; cdr3_nt: TGTGCCAGCAGTCCCTGGGGGGGGACAAGATTGCAGCCCCAGCATTTT; cdr3_aa: CASSPWGGTRLQPQHF
j_call: TRBJ2-1; clone_size: -; v_call: TRBV29-1; d_call: TRBD2; cdr3_nt: TGCAGCGGTGTGACTAGCGGGTTTTCCTACAATGAGCAGTTCTTC; cdr3_aa: CSGVTSGFSYNEQFF
j_call: TRBJ2-1; clone_size: -; v_call: TRBV7-3; d_call: -; cdr3_nt: TGTGCCAGCAGCCCGCTTGACGGAGCGGGCAATGAGCAGTTCTTC; cdr3_aa: CASSPLDGAGNEQFF
j_call: TRBJ1-5; clone_size: -; v_call: TRBV3-1/TRBV3-2; d_call: TRBD1; cdr3_nt: TGTGCCAGCAGCGGCGGGACAGCCCTCAATCAGCCCCAGCATTTT; cdr3_aa: CASSGGTALNQPQHF
j_call: TRBJ2-7; clone_size: -; v_call: TRBV29-1; d_call: -; cdr3_nt: TGCAGCGTTGTAGGAGGGGGCGGTGAGCAGTACTTC; cdr3_aa: CSVVGGGGEQYF
j_call: TRBJ2-7; clone_size: -; v_call: TRBV19; d_call: TRBD1; cdr3_nt: TGTGCCAGTAGTGCGGACAGGGGCCACGAGCAGTACTTC; cdr3_aa: CASSADRGHEQYF
j_call: TRBJ2-3; clone_size: -; v_call: TRBV4-3; d_call: TRBD2; cdr3_nt: TGCGCCAGCAGCCAAGGAATTAGCGGGAGCACAGATACGCAGTATTTT; cdr3_aa: CASSQGISGSTDTQYF
j_call: TRBJ1-6; clone_size: many; v_call: TRBV30; d_call: -; cdr3_nt: TGTGCCTGGAGGGCAACTAGTTCACCCCTCCACTTT; cdr3_aa: CAWRATSSPLHF
j_call: TRBJ2-7; clone_size: -; v_call: TRBV7-8; d_call: TRBD1; cdr3_nt: TGTGCCAGCAGCTTAGCGACCGGGACAGTCAGCTCCTACGAGCAGTACTTC; cdr3_aa: CASSLATGTVSSYEQYF
j_call: TRBJ1-2; clone_size: -; v_call: TRBV27; d_call: -; cdr3_nt: TGTGCCAGCAGTTTATCCCCCCTTTACTATGGCTACACCTTC; cdr3_aa: CASSLSPLYYGYTF
j_call: TRBJ1-5; clone_size: -; v_call: TRBV7-8; d_call: -; cdr3_nt: TGTGCCAGCAGAGCCGATGAACTCAATCAGCCCCAGCATTTT; cdr3_aa: CASRADELNQPQHF
j_call: TRBJ2-7; clone_size: -; v_call: TRBV5-4; d_call: -; cdr3_nt: TGTGCCAGCAGCTGGACTGGAACAGACGAGCAGTACTTC; cdr3_aa: CASSWTGTDEQYF
j_call: TRBJ1-4; clone_size: -; v_call: TRBV19; d_call: -; cdr3_nt: TGTGCCAGTAGTATAAGCGGAGGGGATGGTGAAAAACTGTTTTTT; cdr3_aa: CASSISGGDGEKLFF
j_call: TRBJ2-7; clone_size: -; v_call: TRBV7-2; d_call: TRBD2; cdr3_nt: TGTGCCAGCAGCTTCGGGAGGAGTAACTACGAGCAGTACTTC; cdr3_aa: CASSFGRSNYEQYF
j_call: TRBJ2-7; clone_size: -; v_call: TRBV10-1; d_call: TRBD1; cdr3_nt: TGCGCCAGCAGCCCCGGGACAGCAATCTACGAGCAGTACTTC; cdr3_aa: CASSPGTAIYEQYF
j_call: TRBJ2-3; clone_size: -; v_call: TRBV7-3; d_call: TRBD2; cdr3_nt: TGTGCCAGCAGCTTAACAGGGGCTAGCGGGAGCCCAGATACGCAGTATTTT; cdr3_aa: CASSLTGASGSPDTQYF
j_call: TRBJ2-4; clone_size: -; v_call: TRBV28; d_call: TRBD2; cdr3_nt: TGTGCCAGCAGTTTCCCGACTAGCGGGAGGGCTAAGGTAGCCAAAAACATTCAGTACTTC; cdr3_aa: CASSFPTSGRAKVAKNIQYF
j_call: TRBJ2-1; clone_size: -; v_call: TRBV11-2; d_call: TRBD2; cdr3_nt: TGTGCCAGCAGCATCTCGGGACTAGCGGGAGCGTCATTCTTC; cdr3_aa: CASSISGLAGASFF